What follows are 28 T cell receptor beta chains derived from one specimen sequenced in a study of identical twins (TCRdb year 2016). The protocol used for the library was 5' RACE. The run used an Illumina HiSeq 2000. Through fastp at Q25 and MiXCR, TCRdb rebuilt clones from the public reads, retaining in-frame beta chains. When rows share a CDR3 protein, they turn into one entry using the most common DNA and genes. In this sample the table shows nearly 900,000 distinct CDR3 sequences, 9% to 15% of which occur a single time. The biggest ten clones account for around 1.6% of the sample. The same specimen was also included in a second study, on yellow fever vaccine responses in identical twins.

The sample taken for sequencing was PBMCs. These receptors were obtained from a woman between 18 and 29 years old in good health.

V and J are TRBV28 and TRBJ2-7; TRBD1 matches at 10 bases. V was clipped by 6 bases and J by 4 bases; unmatched bases: 12. The CDR3 spans 16 residues. CDR1 is MDHEN and CDR2 is SYDVKM in the germline V gene. The CDR3 spells CASSSSAWDRGYEQYF. The CDR3 bases are TGTGCCAGCAGCTCCTCTGCCTGGGACAGGGGATACGAGCAGTACTTC.

The V gene is TRBV27, the J gene TRBJ2-3; a possible D gene is TRBD2 (7 bases). The CDR3 sequence is 13 residues long. Trimming took off 4 bases at V and 6 bases at J, with 11 bases between the two ends. The germline gives CDR1 MNHEY, CDR2 SMNVEV (reference sequence). The CDR3: CASSWGGEDTQYF. In DNA form, the CDR3 reads TGTGCCAGCAGTTGGGGGGGCGAGGATACGCAGTATTTT.

V gene TRBV6-2 or TRBV6-3 combines with J gene TRBJ2-2, with 7 bases that match TRBD2. J was trimmed by 1 base and V by 8 bases; bases with no gene match: 7. Germline loops: CDR1 MNHEY, CDR2 SVGEGT. The CDR3 loop spans 15 amino acids. In nucleotides, the CDR3 is TGTGCCAGCTGCCGCGGGGGTGTGAACACCGGGGAGCTGTTTTTT. This encodes CASCRGGVNTGELFF.

There are a few counts of this clonotype. In DNA form, the CDR3 reads TGTGCCAGCAGTGACTGGGCGCGAGAGACCCAGTACTTC. Translated: CASSDWARETQYF. The chain couples TRBV25-1 to TRBJ2-5, with unresolved D. V lost 3 bases and J 4 bases, leaving 9 bases between the germline ends. This CDR3 has 13 amino acids. The germline CDR1 and CDR2 sequences are MGHDK and SYGVNS. The whole variable domain, filled in from reference TRBV25-1 and TRBJ2-5, reads EADIYQTPRYLVIGTGKKITLECSQTMGHDKMYWYQQDPGMELHLIHYSYGVNSTEKGDLSSESTVSRIRTEHFPLTLESARPSHTSQYLCASSDWARETQYFGPGTRLLVL.

This chain uses TRBV5-1 with TRBJ2-1; no clear D gene. Trimming pared 1 base from V and 0 bases from J, leaving 5 bases between. The CDR3 covers 14 residues. CDR1 and CDR2 from the germline V gene are SGHRS and YFSETQ. The CDR3 region has the DNA TGCGCCAGCAGCTTGCCCCGCTCCTACAATGAGCAGTTCTTC. This gives the protein CASSLPRSYNEQFF. Drawing the rest from reference TRBV5-1 and TRBJ2-1, the complete variable domain is KAGVTQTPRYLIKTRGQQVTLSCSPISGHRSVSWYQQTPGQGLQFLFEYFSETQRNKGNFPGRFSGRQFSNSRSEMNVSTLELGDSALYLCASSLPRSYNEQFFGPGTRLTVL.

This clonotype was observed a handful of times. The chain joins TRBV20-1 to TRBJ1-1; D is possibly TRBD1 (6 bases). With 5 bases removed from V and 4 bases from J, the gap between germline ends came to 11 bases. Germline V CDR1 and CDR2: DFQATT, SNEGSKA (reference sequence). The CDR3 extends over 12 amino acids. In DNA form, the CDR3 reads TGCAGTGCTCAACAGGGAGGCACTGAAGCTTTCTTT. Its protein is CSAQQGGTEAFF.

This clonotype was counted at least ten times. The CDR3 bases are TGTGCCAGCACCCCGGGTGGCGGGGAGCTGTTTTTT. It specifies CASTPGGGELFF. The chain uses TRBV12-3 or TRBV12-4 and TRBJ2-2; D gene unclear. The CDR3 has 12 amino acids. V lost 7 bases to trimming and J lost 7 bases, with 10 bases between them.

The genes are TRBV28 and TRBJ1-1; TRBD1 agrees at 8 bases. The germline gives CDR1 MDHEN, CDR2 SYDVKM. This CDR3 is 16 amino acids long. V lost 6 bases to trimming and J lost 4 bases; unmatched junction nucleotides: 13. CDR3 DNA sequence: TGTGCCAGCAGCCTAACTATCAGGGGGCCGGGCACTGAAGCTTTCTTT. Translating gives CASSLTIRGPGTEAFF.

The chain has TRBV7-2 and TRBJ1-5; D gene uncertain. Germline loops: CDR1 SGHTA, CDR2 FQGNSA. V was shortened by 3 bases and J by 7 bases, with 16 bases between the two germline ends. The CDR3 runs 15 residues. CDR3 DNA sequence: TGTGCCAGCAGCTTCCTTGGGGAATGGACCCAGCCCCAGCATTTT. As protein: CASSFLGEWTQPQHF.

The chain joins TRBV9 to TRBJ2-5; D gene uncertain. The CDR3 spans 15 residues. From germline, CDR1 is SGDLS and CDR2 YYNGEE. V lost 0 bases and J lost 0, with 9 bases in between. In nucleotides, the CDR3 is TGTGCCAGCAGCGTAGTGGCTAACAACCAAGAGACCCAGTACTTC. This encodes CASSVVANNQETQYF.

This clonotype has only a few counts. The rearrangement joins TRBV20-1 to TRBJ2-1, with D possibly matching TRBD2 (5 bases). This CDR3 comprises 13 residues. Germline loops: CDR1 DFQATT, CDR2 SNEGSKA (reference sequence). Trimming shortened V by 2 bases and J by 6 bases, and 11 bases separated the two germline ends. CDR3 region: CSARLAYGNEQFF. CDR3 sequence (DNA): TGCAGTGCTAGACTAGCCTATGGCAATGAGCAGTTCTTC.

This clonotype was counted between two and nine times. The chain employs TRBV3-1 and TRBJ2-5; D might be TRBD1 (5 bases). Per the germline V gene, CDR1 is LGHDT and CDR2 is YNNKEL (reference sequence). With 0 bases removed from V and 5 bases from J, the gap between germline ends came to 13 bases. There are 15 residues in the CDR3. The CDR3 spells CASSQDLRVWETQYF. The CDR3 DNA follows: TGTGCCAGCAGCCAAGACCTCAGGGTTTGGGAGACCCAGTACTTC.

The CDR3 spells CASVNRGSETQYF. The CDR3 DNA follows: TGTGCCAGCGTCAACAGGGGGAGTGAGACCCAGTACTTC. The J gene is TRBJ2-5, the V gene TRBV7-9; 8 bases line up with TRBD1. Germline V gene sequence: CDR1 SEHNR, CDR2 FQNEAQ (reference sequence). V lost 8 bases and J lost 5; bases outside the gene matches: 7. The CDR3 runs to 13 residues.

This clonotype was counted only a few times. The chain uses TRBV12-3 or TRBV12-4 and TRBJ1-5; tentative D call: TRBD1 (5 bases). The germline V and J ends were trimmed by 5 bases and 5 bases, with 16 bases remaining between them. This CDR3 has 15 amino acids. The CDR3 loop reads CASSATGGGDQPQHF. CDR3 DNA: TGTGCCAGCAGTGCCACAGGAGGCGGCGATCAGCCCCAGCATTTT.

This clonotype has a handful of counts. The chain carries TRBV7-4 and TRBJ2-1, with TRBD2 matching 10 bases. The V gene end was trimmed by 5 bases and the J gene end by 7 bases; junction bases not matched to a gene: 8. The CDR3 is 15 residues long. CDR1 and CDR2 from the germline V gene are SGHVT and SQSDAQ. The DNA for the CDR3 is TGTGCCAGCAGCAAAACAGGACTAGCGGAGAATGAGCAGTTCTTC. As protein: CASSKTGLAENEQFF.

This clonotype was found many times. CDR3 sequence (DNA): TGTGCCAGCAGCACAGAAGGACAGCGAATAATAAACACCGGGGAGCTGTTTTTT. It codes for CASSTEGQRIINTGELFF. The rearrangement uses TRBV5-6 and TRBJ2-2; D is possibly TRBD1 (6 bases). Trimming shortened V by 4 bases and J by 2 bases, and 21 bases separated the two germline ends. Germline CDR1 is SGHDT and CDR2 is YYEEEE. The CDR3 is 18 amino acids.

This clonotype occurred a few times. In DNA form, the CDR3 reads TGTGCCAGCAGCCAGTCCACCCAAGAGACCCAGTACTTC. Translating it yields CASSQSTQETQYF. This rearrangement joins TRBV7-2 to TRBJ2-5; D gene uncertain. The CDR3 covers 13 residues. CDR1 SGHTA and CDR2 FQGNSA come from the germline V gene. V lost 5 bases, J lost 1 base, and 8 bases lay in between. The whole variable domain, filled in from reference TRBV7-2 and TRBJ2-5, reads GAGVSQSPSNKVTEKGKDVELRCDPISGHTALYWYRQSLGQGLEFLIYFQGNSAPDKSGLPSDRFSAERTGGSVSTLTIQRTQQEDSAVYLCASSQSTQETQYFGPGTRLLVL.

In its sample, this clonotype was seen many times. V and J are TRBV5-6 and TRBJ2-5; D possibly uses TRBD1 or TRBD2 (5 bases each). Trimming left V 0 bases short and J 4 bases short, with 10 bases between. This CDR3 contains 14 residues. Germline V CDR1 and CDR2: SGHDT, YYEEEE. The CDR3 nucleotides are TGTGCCAGCAGCTTGGCCCCAGGGAGAGAGACCCAGTACTTC. It encodes CASSLAPGRETQYF. The full variable domain, in which reference TRBV5-6 and TRBJ2-5 provide the parts outside the CDR3, is DAGVTQSPTHLIKTRGQQVTLRCSPKSGHDTVSWYQQALGQGPQFIFQYYEEEERQRGNFPDRFSGHQFPNYSSELNVNALLLGDSALYLCASSLAPGRETQYFGPGTRLLVL.

This clonotype was detected only a few times. The chain links TRBV5-1 to TRBJ2-3; 12 bases map to TRBD2. The germline V gene has CDR1 SGHRS and CDR2 YFSETQ. CDR3 length equals 16 residues. V was pared by 5 bases and J by 2 bases, with 6 bases of the junction left unmatched. The CDR3 loop is CASRILAGGPTDTQYF. The CDR3 coding sequence is TGCGCCAGCAGAATCCTAGCGGGAGGGCCCACAGATACGCAGTATTTT.

This chain uses TRBV20-1 with TRBJ1-1; no reliable D call. The CDR3 consists of 9 residues. CDR1 and CDR2 from the germline V gene are DFQATT and SNEGSKA (reference sequence). Trimming removed 7 bases from V and 8 bases from J, with 8 bases in between. The CDR3 is CSVAWEAFF. In DNA, the CDR3 is TGCAGTGTAGCCTGGGAAGCTTTCTTT.

The chain carries TRBV24-1 and TRBJ2-3, with 9 bases lining up with TRBD1. With V trimmed by 7 bases and J by 5 bases, 12 bases remained unmatched. This CDR3 has 16 residues. Germline lookup yields CDR1 KGHDR and CDR2 SFDVKD. The CDR3 sequence: CATRASGTGNIDTQYF. CDR3 nucleotide sequence: TGTGCCACCAGGGCATCCGGGACAGGGAACATAGATACGCAGTATTTT.

The J gene is TRBJ2-2, the V gene TRBV18; D uncertain. V was shortened by 4 bases and J by 6 bases, with 9 bases between the two germline ends. There are 13 residues in the CDR3. CDR1 KGHSH and CDR2 LQKENI come from the germline V gene. DNA for the CDR3: TGTGCCAGCTCACTTACAGAGGCCGGGGAGCTGTTTTTT. Translating it yields CASSLTEAGELFF.

J is TRBJ2-3 and V is TRBV11-2; 10 positions match TRBD2. The CDR3 spans 16 residues. V shed 5 bases, J shed 4 bases, and the junction held 9 bases outside the gene matches. Germline V lookup: CDR1 SGHAT, CDR2 FQNNGV. This CDR3 is CASSDRSGREPDTQYF. For the CDR3, the DNA is TGTGCCAGCAGCGATCGAAGCGGGAGGGAACCAGATACGCAGTATTTT.

This clonotype was counted a few times. The rearrangement uses TRBV6-5 and TRBJ2-7; D unresolved. The CDR3 runs 12 residues. The V and J ends lost 8 bases and 4 bases respectively, with 12 bases between them. In germline, CDR1 is MNHEY, CDR2 SVGAGI. The CDR3 bases are TGTGCCAGCCCTCGGCAGCAATACGAGCAGTACGTC. This sequence encodes CASPRQQYEQYV.

This clonotype was detected only a few times. The V and J genes are TRBV7-9 and TRBJ1-2; no firm D call. The CDR3 extends over 11 amino acids. The ends were cut back, 11 bases at V and 4 bases at J, with 11 bases in the middle. Germline V gene data show CDR1 as SEHNR and CDR2 as FQNEAQ (reference sequence). Here the CDR3 DNA reads TGTGCCGTAGAGGACCTCTATGGCTACACCTTC. Protein sequence: CAVEDLYGYTF. Using reference TRBV7-9 and TRBJ1-2 for the parts outside the CDR3, the full variable domain is DTGVSQNPRHKITKRGQNVTFRCDPISEHNRLYWYRQTLGQGPEFLTYFQNEAQLEKSRLLSDRFSAERPKGSFSTLEIQRTEQGDSAMYLCAVEDLYGYTFGSGTRLTVV.

The sample holds a few counts of this clonotype. The chain couples TRBV5-1 to TRBJ2-2; D not resolved. Looked up from germline, CDR1 is SGHRS and CDR2 is YFSETQ. The CDR3 has 17 amino acids. V was trimmed by 0 bases and J by 3 bases, leaving 15 bases between them. The CDR3 spells CASSLVRSGDDTGELFF. The CDR3 region has the DNA TGCGCCAGCAGCTTGGTACGGTCTGGGGATGACACCGGGGAGCTGTTTTTT.

This clonotype occurred a few times. This chain links TRBV7-3 with TRBJ2-1, with a weak D call TRBD2 (7 bases). The CDR3 covers 13 residues. Germline assignment: CDR1 SGHTA and CDR2 FQGTGA. Trimming took 6 bases from V and 9 from J, leaving 15 bases between them. DNA for the CDR3: TGTGCCAGCAGTCGAGGGGGGGGCCGTGAGCAGTTCTTC. Translated: CASSRGGGREQFF.

This clonotype was seen repeatedly, ten times or more. The chain recombines TRBV2 with TRBJ2-2, with D hard to call. The CDR3 runs to 16 residues. Germline lookup yields CDR1 SNHLY and CDR2 FYNNEI. With 4 bases removed from V and 0 bases from J, the gap between germline ends came to 12 bases. The CDR3 DNA reads as TGTGCCAGCAGTGTAGGTGGTGCGACGAACACCGGGGAGCTGTTTTTT. Residues: CASSVGGATNTGELFF.